Each of the 24 T cell receptor beta chains below was sequenced from the same sample in a study of control samples from healthy donors and cancer patients (dated by TCRdb to about 2020). Libraries were built with the immunoSEQ multiplex PCR assay. TCRdb's version of the immuneACCESS table is confined to in-frame rearrangements and falls short of the full clone set. An unresolved V gene accounts for under half of the shortfall where checked; the remainder is of unknown origin. The sample has about 160,000 clones on record, less than 95% of them singletons. The ten largest clonotypes hold 14% of the sample. Sequencing was done on a sample of PBMCs. Receptor source: a man between 60 and 75 years old with colorectal cancer.

The V call is TRBV30, the J call TRBJ2-7, with TRBD1 matching over 7 bases. V was pared by 0 bases and J by 0 bases, with 14 bases of the junction left unmatched. The CDR3 spans 18 residues. In germline, CDR1 is GTSNPN, CDR2 SVGIG (reference sequence). The CDR3 DNA is TGTGCCTGGAGTGTACAAGGGGGCGATGCCCTACCCTCCTACGAGCAGTACTTC. Translated, it gives CAWSVQGGDALPSYEQYF.

This chain uses TRBV6-2 or TRBV6-3 with TRBJ2-5, with 7 bases aligning to TRBD1. Trimming cost V 2 bases and J 1 base; bases outside gene matches: 10. Germline CDR1 is MNHEY and CDR2 is SVGEGT. This CDR3 contains 17 residues. The CDR3 protein is CASSYHPGQRFQETQYF. The CDR3 DNA is TGTGCCAGCAGTTACCACCCGGGACAGAGATTCCAAGAGACCCAGTACTTC.

V gene TRBV19 combines with J gene TRBJ1-1, with D maybe TRBD1 (6 bases). The germline V gene encodes CDR1 LNHDA and CDR2 SQIVND (reference sequence). V was shortened by 10 bases and J by 5 bases, with 17 bases between the two germline ends. The CDR3 length is 13 residues. The CDR3 DNA follows: TGTGCCACATCAAGGGGGGGGTGGACTGAAGCTTTCTTT. Its translation is CATSRGGWTEAFF.

V usage is TRBV6-5 and J usage is TRBJ1-5; 9 positions match TRBD1. The CDR3 runs 14 residues. Per germline, CDR1 MNHEY and CDR2 SVGAGI. V was pared by 7 bases and J by 6 bases, with 7 bases of the junction left unmatched. The DNA of the CDR3 is TGTGCCAGCACTGTGACAGGGGGTACTCAGCCCCAGCATTTT. Its translation is CASTVTGGTQPQHF.

The chain couples TRBV5-1 to TRBJ2-5; TRBD1 might be the D (6 bases). Germline V gene lookup returns CDR1 SGHRS and CDR2 YFSETQ. The CDR3 is made up of 14 amino acids. The V end lost 3 bases, the J end lost 1 base, and 10 bases lay between the germline ends. This CDR3 reads CASSSGTPQETQYF. For the CDR3, the DNA is TGCGCCAGCAGCTCCGGGACACCCCAAGAGACCCAGTACTTC.

The chain uses TRBV5-6 and TRBJ2-1; D possibly corresponds to TRBD1 (5 bases). V lost 4 bases and J 6 bases, leaving 11 bases between the germline ends. CDR1 and CDR2 (germline): SGHDT, YYEEEE. The CDR3 covers 13 residues. As DNA, the CDR3 is TGTGCCAGCAGCCCGACAGTCTCCAATGAGCAGTTCTTC. Its translation is CASSPTVSNEQFF.

V is TRBV6-1 and J is TRBJ1-4; weak D call: TRBD1 (6 bases). CDR3 length: 14 residues. V was pared by 3 bases and J by 8 bases, with 13 bases between. Germline V lookup: CDR1 MNHNS, CDR2 SASEGT. The CDR3 loop reads CASSDGGGREKLFF. CDR3 DNA sequence: TGTGCCAGCAGTGACGGGGGCGGGCGGGAAAAACTGTTTTTT.

The CDR3 loop reads CASSYDGQGVYEQYF. The CDR3, as DNA: TGTGCCAGCAGTTACGATGGACAGGGCGTCTACGAGCAGTACTTC. The V and J genes are TRBV6-2 or TRBV6-3 and TRBJ2-7, with 8 bases matching TRBD1. Per the germline V gene, CDR1 is MNHEY and CDR2 is SVGEGT. This CDR3 is built from 15 residues. V shed 2 bases and J 3 bases; nucleotides not matched to a gene: 6.

The V gene is TRBV12-3 or TRBV12-4, the J gene TRBJ1-1; D not certain. The ends were cut back, 3 bases at V and 8 bases at J, with 7 bases in the middle. The CDR3 length is 11 residues. CDR3 bases: TGTGCCAGCAGTTTTCCGGGGGAAGCTTTCTTT. It encodes CASSFPGEAFF.

This chain uses TRBV24-1 with TRBJ2-3, with a weak D call TRBD2 (6 bases). The V gene lost 3 bases and the J gene lost 3 bases, with 12 bases spanning the gap. CDR1 and CDR2 from the germline V gene are KGHDR and SFDVKD. CDR3 length: 15 amino acids. The CDR3 DNA reads TGTGCCACCAGTGATCCCCGGGAGCTAACAGATACGCAGTATTTT. The encoded protein is CATSDPRELTDTQYF.

The genes are TRBV18 and TRBJ2-3, with 8 bases aligning to TRBD2. The CDR3 has 14 amino acids. J was trimmed by 2 bases and V by 6 bases; bases with no gene match: 4. Looked up from germline, CDR1 is KGHSH and CDR2 is LQKENI. The CDR3 region is CASSRGGTTDTQYF. The CDR3 DNA reads TGTGCCAGCTCCCGCGGGGGGACCACAGATACGCAGTATTTT.

The rearrangement links TRBV19 to TRBJ1-4, with 7 bases that match TRBD1. The germline V gene encodes CDR1 LNHDA and CDR2 SQIVND (reference sequence). This CDR3 is 17 amino acids long. J was trimmed by 5 bases and V by 2 bases; bases with no gene match: 11. The CDR3 spells CASSISVGGQLNEKLFF. In DNA, the CDR3 is TGTGCCAGTAGTATATCGGTCGGGGGACAGTTAAATGAAAAACTGTTTTTT.

The rearrangement joins TRBV11-2 to TRBJ2-1; unclear D gene. Germline V gene lookup returns CDR1 SGHAT and CDR2 FQNNGV. The CDR3 loop spans 11 amino acids. Between the trimmed V and J ends, which lost 5 bases and 5 bases, there was a span of 4 bases. The CDR3 DNA follows: TGTGCCAGCAGCCCCCACAATGAGCAGTTCTTC. Translation gives CASSPHNEQFF. The whole variable domain, filled in from reference TRBV11-2 and TRBJ2-1, reads EAGVAQSPRYKIIEKRQSVAFWCNPISGHATLYWYQQILGQGPKLLIQFQNNGVVDDSQLPKDRFSAERLKGVDSTLKIQPAKLEDSAVYLCASSPHNEQFFGPGTRLTVL.

This rearrangement joins TRBV11-1 to TRBJ2-7; TRBD2 is a possible D gene (5 bases). Trimming cost V 3 bases and J 7 bases, with 10 bases left between them. This CDR3 comprises 12 residues. In germline, CDR1 is SGHAT, CDR2 FQDESV (reference sequence). The CDR3 sequence: CASSLEADEQYF. The CDR3 coding sequence is TGTGCCAGCAGCTTGGAAGCGGATGAGCAGTACTTC.

The chain links TRBV10-3 to TRBJ1-3, with 7 bases fitting TRBD1. This CDR3 has 18 amino acids. Losses at the gene ends were 2 bases for V and 0 bases for J; bases not matched to a gene: 10. CDR1 and CDR2 from the germline V gene are ENHRY and SYGVKD. CDR3 in amino acids: CAISEVGTAFYSGNTIYF. CDR3 in DNA: TGTGCCATCAGTGAGGTGGGGACAGCGTTCTACTCTGGAAACACCATATATTTT.

The rearrangement joins TRBV6-5 to TRBJ2-7; 8 nucleotides align to TRBD1. The CDR3 loop spans 16 amino acids. V lost 3 bases and J lost 3; bases outside the gene matches: 10. Germline V gene data show CDR1 as MNHEY and CDR2 as SVGAGI. This chain's CDR3 is CASSYIRQGMIYEQYF. For the CDR3, the DNA is TGTGCCAGCAGTTATATCCGACAGGGGATGATCTACGAGCAGTACTTC.

This clone was seen a few times. The rearrangement joins TRBV2 to TRBJ2-6; no definite D call. The germline V gene has CDR1 SNHLY and CDR2 FYNNEI. There are 15 residues in the CDR3. V lost 6 bases and J 2 bases, leaving 11 bases between the germline ends. CDR3 amino acids: CASRQEYAGANVLTF. The CDR3 DNA sequence: TGTGCCAGCAGGCAGGAATATGCTGGGGCCAACGTCCTGACTTTC.

Worth noting for this clone: This CDR3 is also generated by other DNA sequences in the sample. The V call is TRBV30, the J call TRBJ2-3; D may be TRBD1 (5 bases). This CDR3 contains 13 residues. The V gene lost 0 bases and the J gene lost 3 bases, with 7 bases spanning the gap. CDR1 and CDR2 (germline): GTSNPN, SVGIG (reference sequence). CDR3 DNA sequence: TGTGCCTGGAGTGTACCAGGGACAGATACGCAGTATTTT. Translating it yields CAWSVPGTDTQYF.

The chain employs TRBV10-3 and TRBJ1-1, with D possibly matching TRBD1 (5 bases). The CDR3 contains 14 residues. V gave up 8 bases and J gave up 1 base, with 14 bases separating them. Germline CDR1 reads ENHRY; CDR2 reads SYGVKD. CDR3 residues: CAILGGGENTEAFF. The DNA for the CDR3 is TGTGCCATCCTCGGGGGAGGGGAGAACACTGAAGCTTTCTTT.

The CDR3 sequence is CASSAGSPNNSPLHF. CDR3 nucleotides: TGTGCCAGTAGTGCGGGGTCTCCCAATAATTCACCCCTCCACTTT. The J gene is TRBJ1-6, the V gene TRBV19, with no clear D. Germline loops: CDR1 LNHDA, CDR2 SQIVND (reference sequence). The length of the CDR3 is 15 residues. Trimming stripped 5 bases from V and 5 bases from J, with 13 bases between.

The rearrangement links TRBV25-1 to TRBJ2-1; D possibly corresponds to TRBD1 (5 bases). Germline CDR1 is MGHDK and CDR2 is SYGVNS. V was clipped by 7 bases and J by 7 bases, with 14 bases between them. The CDR3 has 13 residues. CDR3 DNA sequence: TGTGCCAGCACCGTTTTTGCAGGGAATGAGCAGTTCTTC. Translating gives CASTVFAGNEQFF.

The V call is TRBV14, the J call TRBJ1-5; TRBD1 matches at 8 bases. Germline-derived CDR1 and CDR2 are SGHDN and FVKESK. V shed 3 bases and J 3 bases; nucleotides not matched to a gene: 19. The CDR3 length is 20 residues. The CDR3 reads CASSQKDRGGRYTDNQPQHF. CDR3 DNA: TGTGCCAGCAGCCAGAAAGACAGGGGTGGTCGGTATACTGACAATCAGCCCCAGCATTTT.

The genes are TRBV5-5 and TRBJ1-6; D perhaps matches TRBD1 (6 bases). Germline-derived CDR1 and CDR2 are SGHKS and YYEKEE (reference sequence). CDR3 length: 15 residues. Trimming removed 3 bases from V and 9 bases from J, with 16 bases in between. CDR3 sequence (DNA): TGTGCCAGCAGCTGGGAACAGGGCGTAGGTTCACCCCTCCACTTT. As protein: CASSWEQGVGSPLHF.

The chain employs TRBV18 and TRBJ2-5; the match to TRBD2 covers 10 bases. Germline lookup yields CDR1 KGHSH and CDR2 LQKENI. V lost 2 bases and J lost 5; bases outside the gene matches: 5. The CDR3 is 15 amino acids. The CDR3 region is CASSPKGLATETQYF. CDR3 DNA sequence: TGTGCCAGCTCACCAAAGGGACTAGCGACGGAGACCCAGTACTTC.